The 32 T cell receptor beta chains listed next were all sequenced from one sample in a study of T cells after somatic rescue of genetic block. The repertoire was sequenced with immunoSEQ multiplex PCR; TCRdb's copy has only in-frame clones and lacks some. The sample consists of 80,000 to 90,000 clones, about 87% of them appearing once. Sequencing was performed on peripheral blood mononuclear cells (PBMCs). The origin of the receptors is a woman aged 18-29 years.

The chain carries TRBV5-1 and TRBJ1-1; possibly TRBD1 for D (5 bases). Trimming cost V 0 bases and J 0 bases, with 12 bases left between them. The CDR3 extends over 16 amino acids. Germline CDR1 SGHRS, CDR2 YFSETQ. The CDR3 DNA reads as TGCGCCAGCAGCTTGGCCCCGGTGGGACTGAACACTGAAGCTTTCTTT. It specifies CASSLAPVGLNTEAFF.

This chain uses TRBV2 with TRBJ2-1, with TRBD2 identical over 9 bases. CDR3 length: 13 residues. Losses at the gene ends were 5 bases for V and 7 bases for J; bases not matched to a gene: 3. In germline, CDR1 is SNHLY, CDR2 FYNNEI. CDR3: CASSRLAGNEQFF. In DNA form, the CDR3 reads TGTGCCAGCAGTCGGCTAGCGGGGAATGAGCAGTTCTTC.

This clone appeared once. The junction and the germline gene differ at one end; a read error may be behind it. This chain connects TRBV7-7 to TRBJ2-2; 8 nucleotides agree with TRBD1. This CDR3 is built from 17 residues. The germline gives CDR1 SSHAT, CDR2 FNYEAQ (reference sequence). CDR3 residues: CASSNSWVGQGTGELFF. In DNA form, the CDR3 reads TGTGCTAGCAGCAACTCGTGGGTAGGACAGGGAACCGGGGAGCTGTTTTTT. The whole variable domain, remainder taken from reference TRBV7-7 and TRBJ2-2, is GAGVSQSPRYKVTKRGQDVTLRCDPISSHATLYWYQQALGQGPEFLTYFNYEAQPDKSGLPSDRFSAERPEGSISTLTIQRTEQRDSAMYRCASSNSWVGQGTGELFFGEGSRLTVL.

This clone was recorded once. The gene calls are TRBV28 and TRBJ2-1, with TRBD1 matching 9 bases. Trimming cost V 4 bases and J 2 bases; bases outside gene matches: 12. This CDR3 is 18 amino acids long. CDR1 and CDR2 from the germline V gene are MDHEN and SYDVKM. CDR3 sequence reads: CASSSVEQGAFAYNEQFF. The CDR3 bases are TGTGCCAGCAGTTCGGTTGAACAGGGGGCTTTCGCCTACAATGAGCAGTTCTTC.

V and J are TRBV2 and TRBJ1-5, with D uncertain. Deletions cut 2 bases from V and 3 bases from J, with 8 bases between. Germline CDR1 is SNHLY and CDR2 is FYNNEI. The CDR3 runs to 14 residues. In nucleotides, the CDR3 is TGTGCCAGCAGTGAACAGGCATTCAATCAGCCCCAGCATTTT. The encoded protein is CASSEQAFNQPQHF.

This chain links TRBV28 with TRBJ1-1; D gene ambiguous. The CDR3 has 12 amino acids. Germline loops: CDR1 MDHEN, CDR2 SYDVKM. Deletions cut 7 bases from V and 4 bases from J, with 10 bases between. The CDR3 DNA reads as TGTGCCAGCATCGAAGCTGGCACTGAAGCTTTCTTT. Protein product: CASIEAGTEAFF.

V gene TRBV5-1 combines with J gene TRBJ2-7; 10 bases align to TRBD1. V dropped 3 bases and J dropped 6; count of bases not matched to a gene: 6. Germline CDR1 SGHRS, CDR2 YFSETQ. The CDR3 covers 14 residues. CDR3: CASSWGTGDAEQYF. As DNA, the CDR3 is TGCGCCAGCAGCTGGGGGACAGGGGACGCCGAGCAGTACTTC.

This clone has just a few counts. The chain links TRBV7-9 to TRBJ1-1; D is possibly TRBD1 (5 bases). With 11 bases removed from V and 7 bases from J, the gap between germline ends came to 17 bases. The CDR3 is made up of 12 amino acids. Germline CDR1 and CDR2: SEHNR and FQNEAQ (reference sequence). The CDR3 sequence is CAGWSDSLEAFF. CDR3 nucleotides: TGTGCCGGATGGAGTGACAGCCTTGAAGCTTTCTTT.

V is TRBV10-3 and J is TRBJ1-5, with 8 bases that match TRBD1. Germline CDR1 and CDR2: ENHRY and SYGVKD. This CDR3 has 16 residues. J gave up 2 bases and V 2 bases, and 5 bases lay outside the gene matches. The CDR3 coding sequence is TGTGCCATCAGTGAGGGACAGGGCACTGGCAATCAGCCCCAGCATTTT. This codes for CAISEGQGTGNQPQHF.

The J gene is TRBJ2-7, the V gene TRBV11-3; 7 positions agree with TRBD2. This CDR3 has 19 amino acids. Germline CDR1 reads SGHNT; CDR2 reads YENEEA. V lost 4 bases and J lost 6; bases outside the gene matches: 24. Here the CDR3 reads CASSSGLGGAERGPAEQYF. The CDR3 DNA sequence: TGTGCCAGCAGCTCCGGACTAGGAGGCGCAGAAAGAGGCCCCGCCGAGCAGTACTTC.

J is TRBJ2-7 and V is TRBV7-9; possible D gene TRBD2, 7 bases. The length of the CDR3 is 16 residues. V was shortened by 6 bases and J by 2 bases, with 20 bases between the two germline ends. Germline V gene lookup returns CDR1 SEHNR and CDR2 FQNEAQ (reference sequence). The CDR3, as DNA: TGTGCCAGCAGGAGGGCGGTGGACGGGGGGCCCTACGAGCAGTACTTC. As protein: CASRRAVDGGPYEQYF.

The V and J genes are TRBV7-8 and TRBJ2-7, with D unclear. The CDR3 loop spans 14 amino acids. V lost 2 bases, J lost 3 bases, and 11 bases lay in between. Germline V gene sequence: CDR1 SGHVS, CDR2 FQNEAQ. The CDR3 DNA reads as TGTGCCAGCAGCTTACCCCCAGGCGGCTACGAGCAGTACTTC. It translates to CASSLPPGGYEQYF.

The rearrangement uses TRBV7-8 and TRBJ1-1; D gene ambiguous. Germline CDR1 and CDR2: SGHVS and FQNEAQ. Trimming pared 1 base from V and 0 bases from J, leaving 6 bases between. The CDR3 sequence is 14 residues long. CDR3 loop: CASSLGKLNTEAFF. For the CDR3, the DNA is TGTGCCAGCAGCTTAGGGAAGTTGAACACTGAAGCTTTCTTT.

This rearrangement joins TRBV7-2 to TRBJ2-1; D assignment may be TRBD1 or TRBD2 (5 bases each). V lost 5 bases and J lost 7, with 18 bases in between. Germline values: CDR1 SGHTA, CDR2 FQGNSA. This CDR3 has 15 amino acids. The CDR3 protein is CASSVGQGRGNEQFF. CDR3 coding DNA: TGTGCCAGCAGCGTCGGGCAGGGACGAGGAAATGAGCAGTTCTTC.

The chain has TRBV11-3 and TRBJ2-3; a possible D gene is TRBD2 (5 bases). This CDR3 has 17 amino acids. CDR1 and CDR2 (germline): SGHNT, YENEEA. V was pared by 5 bases and J by 0 bases, with 18 bases between. CDR3 protein: CASSPRIARSSTDTQYF. The DNA of the CDR3 is TGTGCCAGCAGCCCCCGCATAGCGAGGTCTAGCACAGATACGCAGTATTTT.

This chain joins TRBV19 and TRBJ1-2; TRBD1 aligns across 7 bases. The CDR3 loop spans 13 amino acids. Looked up from germline, CDR1 is LNHDA and CDR2 is SQIVND (reference sequence). Unmatched junction bases numbered 4, after V lost 6 bases and J lost 3 bases. The CDR3 DNA reads TGTGCCAGTAGGCAAGGGACAGACTATGGCTACACCTTC. It translates to CASRQGTDYGYTF.

The chain combines TRBV11-1 with TRBJ1-2; the D gene is possibly TRBD1 (6 bases). The CDR3 extends over 15 amino acids. Per germline, CDR1 SGHAT and CDR2 FQDESV (reference sequence). The V gene lost 1 base and the J gene lost 5 bases, with 14 bases spanning the gap. DNA for the CDR3: TGTGCCAGCAGCTTAGACCTGGGGGCTGGTTATGGCTACACCTTC. Its protein product is CASSLDLGAGYGYTF.

The CDR3 here is CASSLSPDRSNTEAFF. The CDR3, as DNA: TGTGCCAGCAGCTTGAGCCCTGACAGATCGAACACTGAAGCTTTCTTT. The gene calls are TRBV5-5 and TRBJ1-1; a weak D match, TRBD1 (5 bases). The V end was cut by 1 base, the J end by 1 base, with 14 bases between. CDR1 is SGHKS and CDR2 is YYEKEE in the germline V gene (reference sequence). This CDR3 spans 16 amino acids.

This chain's CDR3 is CASSYSQEDTQFF. CDR3 DNA sequence: TGTGCCAGCAGTTATTCACAAGAGGATACCCAGTTCTTC. The rearrangement joins TRBV6-5 to TRBJ2-1, with D unclear. V was trimmed by 3 bases and J by 13 bases, leaving 16 bases between them. The CDR3 consists of 13 residues. Germline V gene data show CDR1 as MNHEY and CDR2 as SVGAGI.

The V and J genes are TRBV5-1 and TRBJ2-7; unclear D gene. Looked up from germline, CDR1 is SGHRS and CDR2 is YFSETQ. This CDR3 has 15 amino acids. Trimming left V 3 bases short and J 4 bases short, with 17 bases between. The CDR3 DNA follows: TGCGCCAGCAGCTCGGAAGAGTGGCTTGTGTACGAGCAGTACTTC. This encodes CASSSEEWLVYEQYF.

The chain is built from TRBV16 and TRBJ1-2; D is unresolved. The CDR3 runs 17 residues. V dropped 3 bases and J dropped 0 bases, with 17 bases sitting between them. Germline V CDR1 and CDR2: KGHSY, FQNENV. The chain's CDR3 is CASSQVPQWTPNYGYTF. In nucleotides, the CDR3 is TGTGCCAGCAGCCAGGTCCCCCAATGGACCCCTAACTATGGCTACACCTTC.

The chain joins TRBV11-2 to TRBJ2-1, with 14 bases aligning to TRBD2. Trimming took 5 bases from V and 3 from J; bases not matched to a gene: 9. CDR3 length: 18 amino acids. Looked up from germline, CDR1 is SGHAT and CDR2 is FQNNGV. The CDR3, as DNA: TGTGCCAGCAGCCGAGGGACTAGCGGGAGACTCCTCTACAATGAGCAGTTCTTC. Translating gives CASSRGTSGRLLYNEQFF.

This clone appeared a single time. The chain links TRBV19 to TRBJ2-5, with a possible D match to TRBD1 (5 bases). V lost 3 bases and J 4 bases, leaving 9 bases between the germline ends. CDR1 is LNHDA, CDR2 SQIVND, per germline (reference sequence). CDR3 length equals 13 residues. CDR3 nucleotide sequence: TGTGCCAGTAGTATCGCAGGGCCAGAGACCCAGTACTTC. Translating gives CASSIAGPETQYF.

This clone was seen more than once but under ten times. The gene calls are TRBV18 and TRBJ2-7, with D perhaps given as TRBD1 or TRBD2 (5 bases each). The CDR3 contains 16 residues. V was clipped by 2 bases and J by 3 bases, with 17 bases between them. Germline CDR1 KGHSH, CDR2 LQKENI. The CDR3 DNA reads TGTGCCAGCTCACCAAGGGACGGACTTGTTGGCTACGAGCAGTACTTC. Translation gives CASSPRDGLVGYEQYF.

The chain is built from TRBV28 and TRBJ2-3, with D possibly being TRBD1 (6 bases). Trimming left V 4 bases short and J 4 bases short, with 12 bases between. This CDR3 is built from 14 residues. Germline V lookup: CDR1 MDHEN, CDR2 SYDVKM. Written as DNA, the CDR3 is TGTGCCAGCAGTTACCCAGGGGTGGCAGATACGCAGTATTTT. Amino acids: CASSYPGVADTQYF.

The CDR3 DNA is TGCGCCAGCAGCCAACCAGCGGGTGGTTCGTTTTCGTCGGTTTCTGGGACCCAGTACTTC. Its protein is CASSQPAGGSFSSVSGTQYF. V gene TRBV5-1 combines with J gene TRBJ2-5, with D possibly being TRBD2 (6 bases). With 4 bases removed from V and 7 bases from J, the gap between germline ends came to 35 bases. The CDR3 totals 20 residues. The germline V gene encodes CDR1 SGHRS and CDR2 YFSETQ.

This clone was recorded once. J is TRBJ2-7 and V is TRBV4-2; no definite D call. The germline V gene has CDR1 LGHNA and CDR2 YNFKEQ. This CDR3 has 14 residues. Trimming removed 0 bases from V and 0 bases from J, with 6 bases in between. The CDR3 DNA reads as TGTGCCAGCAGCCAAGATCCCGGCTCCTACGAGCAGTACTTC. It is translated as CASSQDPGSYEQYF.

This chain connects TRBV11-2 to TRBJ2-7, with D possibly matching TRBD1 (5 bases). Germline assignment: CDR1 SGHAT and CDR2 FQNNGV. This CDR3 is built from 12 residues. V was pared by 5 bases and J by 5 bases, with 10 bases between. The CDR3 sequence is CASSPPTDEQYF. CDR3 DNA sequence: TGTGCCAGCAGCCCCCCGACAGACGAGCAGTACTTC.

In the case of this clone: A read error may produce the germline difference seen at one junction end. This chain connects TRBV28 to TRBJ2-5, with 7 bases identical to TRBD1. Germline V lookup: CDR1 MDHEN, CDR2 SYDVKM. This CDR3 contains 13 residues. The CDR3 is CASSSALRDRSNF. As DNA, the CDR3 is TGTGCCAGCAGTTCCGCCCTCCGGGACAGATCTAACTTC.

This clone was recorded a few times. The chain employs TRBV30 and TRBJ1-2; possibly TRBD1 for D (5 bases). Trimming shortened V by 3 bases and J by 9 bases, and 17 bases separated the two germline ends. CDR1 is GTSNPN and CDR2 is SVGIG in the germline V gene (reference sequence). CDR3 length: 13 amino acids. The CDR3: CAWSPTRAGSYTF. CDR3 sequence (DNA): TGTGCCTGGAGCCCGACTAGGGCAGGGAGCTACACCTTC. The full variable domain, in which reference TRBV30 and TRBJ1-2 provide the parts outside the CDR3, is SQTIHQWPATLVQPVGSPLSLECTVEGTSNPNLYWYRQAAGRGLQLLFYSVGIGQISSEVPQNLSASRPQDRQFILSSKKLLLSDSGFYLCAWSPTRAGSYTFGSGTRLTVV.

The chain has TRBV5-5 and TRBJ2-1, with unresolved D. CDR1 is SGHKS and CDR2 is YYEKEE in the germline V gene (reference sequence). The V gene lost 4 bases and the J gene lost 1 base, with 9 bases spanning the gap. The CDR3 length is 14 residues. The CDR3 DNA reads TGTGCCAGCAGCCCATCATTATCCTACAATGAGCAGTTCTTC. It is translated as CASSPSLSYNEQFF.

CDR3 sequence (DNA): TGTGCCAGCAGCGTAGACGGGACAGGGGGCACTCAGCCCCAGCATTTT. This sequence encodes CASSVDGTGGTQPQHF. The chain joins TRBV9 to TRBJ1-5; 12 nucleotides match TRBD1. The CDR3 runs 16 residues. The germline V gene encodes CDR1 SGDLS and CDR2 YYNGEE. With V trimmed by 0 bases and J by 6 bases, 4 bases remained unmatched.